This section outlines one T cell receptor beta chain sequence together with its context. No antigen is known for it. A read error may be the cause here, since a much bigger clone is one base away. This record belongs to a study of blood T cells in healthy people across ages. Study details: Template switching recovered approximately one barcoded beta molecule for every two T cells.

The germline V and J ends were trimmed by 2 bases and 2 bases, with 4 bases remaining between them. This CDR3 is built from 12 residues. Germline V lookup: CDR1 SGHAT, CDR2 FQNNGV. Study outcomes and limitations: Greater diversity and more naive CD4+ cells were seen in long-lived donors than in aged donors.

Together with a sample-barcoded 5' primer, a J-beta primer mix was included in a second PCR lasting roughly 6 to 12 cycles. TCRdb re-derived calls from the 5' RACE reads in MiXCR, one entry per CDR3 protein. The table shows about 800,000 distinct CDR3 sequences, with about 47% occurring only once. The TCR originated in an elderly man in good health. The J gene is TRBJ2-7, the V gene TRBV11-2, with D uncertain. Sequencing was performed on blood. Here the CDR3 DNA reads TGTGCCAGCAGCTTAAACACCTACGAGCAGTACTTC. Its protein is CASSLNTYEQYF.